The rows below give T cell receptor beta chains drawn from one sample of a study of Ad26.COV2.S vaccination and SARS-CoV-2 variants. Sequenced by immunoSEQ multiplex PCR; TCRdb stores in-frame clones only, minus some. The sample contains about 380,000 clones, 83% of which appear only once. This material consisted of peripheral blood, taken in a trial of Ad26.COV2.S vaccine versus placebo. The receptors were gathered from a person aged 18-65 years who received the Ad26.COV2.S COVID-19 vaccine or a placebo. The CDR3 runs from the conserved cysteine through the conserved F or W. A D gene is named only where the DNA matches it firmly. Expanded clones are given a class, and other clones once, few, many or no size at all.

v_call: TRBV6-2/TRBV6-3
j_call: TRBJ2-7
clone_size: -
d_call: -
cdr3_aa: CASSSFYEQYF
cdr3_nt: TGTGCCAGCAGTTCGTTCTACGAGCAGTACTTC

v_call: TRBV27
j_call: TRBJ1-2
clone_size: once
d_call: -
cdr3_aa: CASSRFPNYGYTF
cdr3_nt: TGTGCCAGCTCCCGCTTCCCTAACTATGGCTACACCTTC

v_call: TRBV7-6
j_call: TRBJ2-5
clone_size: -
d_call: -
cdr3_aa: CASSFGETQYF
cdr3_nt: TGTGCCAGCAGCTTCGGAGAGACCCAGTACTTC

v_call: TRBV7-9
j_call: TRBJ2-3
clone_size: -
d_call: -
cdr3_aa: CASSRTVSDTQYF
cdr3_nt: TGTGCCAGCAGCCGGACAGTTTCAGATACGCAGTATTTT

v_call: TRBV20-1
j_call: TRBJ2-7
clone_size: -
d_call: TRBD2
cdr3_aa: CSANGGSEQYF
cdr3_nt: TGCAGTGCTAACGGGGGGAGCGAGCAGTACTTC

v_call: TRBV9
j_call: TRBJ1-2
clone_size: -
d_call: -
cdr3_aa: CASSEGTNYGYTF
cdr3_nt: TGTGCCAGCAGCGAGGGAACTAACTATGGCTACACCTTC

v_call: TRBV11-2
j_call: TRBJ2-5
clone_size: -
d_call: -
cdr3_aa: CASSPGGTQYF
cdr3_nt: TGTGCCAGCAGTCCTGGGGGGACCCAGTACTTC

v_call: TRBV5-1
j_call: TRBJ2-3
clone_size: -
d_call: -
cdr3_aa: CASSLRRSSTDTQYF
cdr3_nt: TGCGCCAGCAGCTTGAGACGTTCTAGCACAGATACGCAGTATTTT

v_call: TRBV11-3
j_call: TRBJ2-3
clone_size: -
d_call: -
cdr3_aa: CASSLGGSTDTQYF
cdr3_nt: TGTGCCAGCAGCTTGGGCGGGAGCACAGATACGCAGTATTTT

v_call: TRBV3-1/TRBV3-2
j_call: TRBJ2-7
clone_size: -
d_call: TRBD2
cdr3_aa: CASSPWASGSYEQYF
cdr3_nt: TGTGCCAGCAGCCCCTGGGCTAGCGGCTCCTACGAGCAGTACTTC

v_call: TRBV19
j_call: TRBJ2-2
clone_size: -
d_call: -
cdr3_aa: CASSIFQGGLGELFF
cdr3_nt: TGTGCCAGTAGTATCTTCCAGGGAGGACTCGGGGAGCTGTTTTTT

v_call: TRBV5-4
j_call: TRBJ1-1
clone_size: -
d_call: -
cdr3_aa: CASSLDRDNEAFF
cdr3_nt: TGTGCCAGCAGCTTGGATCGGGATAATGAAGCTTTCTTT

v_call: TRBV7-3
j_call: TRBJ2-5
clone_size: -
d_call: -
cdr3_aa: CASSLTRDFGGETQYF
cdr3_nt: TGTGCCAGCAGCTTAACGAGGGACTTTGGGGGAGAGACCCAGTACTTC

v_call: TRBV10-3
j_call: TRBJ1-5
clone_size: -
d_call: -
cdr3_aa: CAISDGGGNQPQHF
cdr3_nt: TGTGCCATCAGTGACGGGGGGGGCAATCAGCCCCAGCATTTT

v_call: TRBV28
j_call: TRBJ1-2
clone_size: once
d_call: -
cdr3_aa: CASSKGGLSDGYTF
cdr3_nt: TGTGCCAGCAGTAAGGGGGGCCTCAGCGATGGCTACACCTTC

v_call: TRBV11-2
j_call: TRBJ2-1
clone_size: -
d_call: -
cdr3_aa: CASSLGGNWLF
cdr3_nt: TGTGCCAGCAGCTTAGGAGGGAACTGGCTCTTC

v_call: TRBV30
j_call: TRBJ2-1
clone_size: -
d_call: TRBD2
cdr3_aa: CAQGAVAGGEQFF
cdr3_nt: TGTGCCCAGGGGGCCGTAGCGGGAGGTGAGCAGTTCTTC

v_call: TRBV11-3
j_call: TRBJ1-1
clone_size: -
d_call: -
cdr3_aa: CASSLDDWRANTEAFF
cdr3_nt: TGTGCCAGCAGCTTAGATGACTGGCGTGCGAACACTGAAGCTTTCTTT

v_call: TRBV28
j_call: TRBJ1-6
clone_size: -
d_call: -
cdr3_aa: CASSPRAGGNSPLHF
cdr3_nt: TGTGCCAGCAGTCCCCGGGCCGGAGGGAATTCACCCCTCCACTTT

v_call: TRBV4-3
j_call: TRBJ1-6
clone_size: once
d_call: -
cdr3_aa: CASSPHPGPINSPLHF
cdr3_nt: TGCGCCAGCAGCCCTCACCCGGGACCGATAAATTCACCCCTCCACTTT

v_call: TRBV4-1
j_call: TRBJ2-7
clone_size: -
d_call: TRBD1
cdr3_aa: CASSQQTGPSYEQYF
cdr3_nt: TGCGCCAGCAGCCAACAGACAGGGCCCTCCTACGAGCAGTACTTC

v_call: TRBV19
j_call: TRBJ1-1
clone_size: -
d_call: -
cdr3_aa: CASSSWVGGTEAFF
cdr3_nt: TGTGCCAGTAGTTCTTGGGTGGGCGGCACTGAAGCTTTCTTT

v_call: TRBV28
j_call: TRBJ1-1
clone_size: -
d_call: -
cdr3_aa: CASSGQGLGTEAFF
cdr3_nt: TGTGCCAGCAGTGGCCAGGGGTTAGGAACTGAAGCTTTCTTT

v_call: TRBV24-1
j_call: TRBJ2-1
clone_size: -
d_call: -
cdr3_aa: CATSTYNEQFF
cdr3_nt: TGTGCCACCAGTACCTACAATGAGCAGTTCTTC

v_call: TRBV18
j_call: TRBJ2-5
clone_size: -
d_call: -
cdr3_aa: CASSPPEAAVRAQYF
cdr3_nt: TGTGCCAGCTCACCTCCCGAAGCAGCGGTCAGGGCCCAGTACTTC

v_call: TRBV7-2
j_call: TRBJ1-1
clone_size: -
d_call: -
cdr3_aa: CASSSQVGASVSGAFF
cdr3_nt: TGTGCCAGCAGCTCCCAGGTGGGGGCGTCTGTGTCGGGAGCTTTCTTT

v_call: TRBV4-2
j_call: TRBJ2-3
clone_size: -
d_call: -
cdr3_aa: CASSQAGGTDTQYF
cdr3_nt: TGTGCCAGCAGCCAAGCTGGAGGCACAGATACGCAGTATTTT

v_call: TRBV4-2
j_call: TRBJ1-2
clone_size: -
d_call: TRBD1
cdr3_aa: CASSQRTGYGYTF
cdr3_nt: TGTGCCAGCAGCCAAAGGACAGGGTATGGCTACACCTTC

v_call: TRBV27
j_call: TRBJ2-2
clone_size: -
d_call: TRBD1
cdr3_aa: CASSPGTGYNTGELFF
cdr3_nt: TGTGCCAGCAGTCCCGGGACAGGATACAACACCGGGGAGCTGTTTTTT

v_call: TRBV7-6
j_call: TRBJ2-5
clone_size: -
d_call: TRBD1
cdr3_aa: CASSLVGTGFQETQYF
cdr3_nt: TGTGCCAGCAGCTTAGTAGGGACAGGGTTTCAAGAGACCCAGTACTTC

v_call: TRBV19
j_call: TRBJ2-1
clone_size: -
d_call: TRBD2
cdr3_aa: CASSMVASGGNEQFF
cdr3_nt: TGTGCCAGTAGTATGGTTGCTAGCGGGGGGAATGAGCAGTTCTTC

v_call: TRBV5-4
j_call: TRBJ1-3
clone_size: -
d_call: TRBD1
cdr3_aa: CASSYGTGKNTIYF
cdr3_nt: TGTGCCAGCAGCTACGGGACAGGGAAAAACACCATATATTTT

v_call: TRBV19
j_call: TRBJ2-7
clone_size: -
d_call: -
cdr3_aa: CASSIVFEGLYEQYF
cdr3_nt: TGTGCCAGTAGTATAGTTTTTGAGGGACTTTACGAGCAGTACTTC

v_call: TRBV2
j_call: TRBJ1-1
clone_size: -
d_call: TRBD1
cdr3_aa: CASSDDRGTGEAFF
cdr3_nt: TGTGCCAGCAGTGATGACAGGGGAACTGGTGAAGCTTTCTTT

v_call: TRBV7-3
j_call: TRBJ1-1
clone_size: -
d_call: -
cdr3_aa: CASSPAGGSNTEAFF
cdr3_nt: TGTGCCAGCAGCCCCGCCGGAGGGTCGAACACTGAAGCTTTCTTT

v_call: TRBV14
j_call: TRBJ1-2
clone_size: once
d_call: -
cdr3_aa: CASSQALGRGDTGYGYTF
cdr3_nt: TGTGCCAGCAGCCAAGCTTTGGGACGCGGGGACACAGGGTATGGCTACACCTTC

v_call: TRBV19
j_call: TRBJ1-1
clone_size: few
d_call: -
cdr3_aa: CATSGGMNTEAFF
cdr3_nt: TGTGCCACCTCGGGGGGGATGAACACTGAAGCTTTCTTT

v_call: TRBV9
j_call: TRBJ2-1
clone_size: -
d_call: TRBD2
cdr3_aa: CASSPRLAGAYNEQFF
cdr3_nt: TGTGCCAGCAGCCCCAGACTAGCGGGAGCGTACAATGAGCAGTTCTTC

v_call: TRBV9
j_call: TRBJ2-3
clone_size: -
d_call: TRBD2
cdr3_aa: CASSVVRGGTDTQYF
cdr3_nt: TGTGCCAGCAGCGTAGTGCGGGGGGGGACAGATACGCAGTATTTT

v_call: TRBV7-9
j_call: TRBJ1-3
clone_size: -
d_call: -
cdr3_aa: CASSSTARGNTIYF
cdr3_nt: TGTGCCAGCAGCAGCACCGCAAGAGGAAACACCATATATTTT